Listed here are 23 T cell receptor beta chains from one sample, sequenced in a study of cytomegalovirus exposure and HLA in healthy donors. The protocol was immunoSEQ multiplex PCR, while the TCRdb copy is restricted to in-frame clones and leaves out a portion. Among 150,000 to 250,000 clones listed, 80% to 90% were seen once. Material: PBMCs. The source of these receptors is a woman aged 25 to 39 in good health and CMV-seropositive.

The chain recombines TRBV9 with TRBJ1-1; D gene ambiguous. This CDR3 spans 13 amino acids. Trimming removed 3 bases at V and 7 bases at J, with 13 bases between. CDR1 and CDR2 from the germline V gene are SGDLS and YYNGEE. The CDR3 spells CASSGGGVGEAFF. CDR3 nucleotides: TGTGCCAGCAGCGGTGGAGGAGTTGGTGAAGCTTTCTTT.

This clone was counted between two and nine times. The chain employs TRBV27 and TRBJ2-7; D is ambiguous. The CDR3 consists of 13 residues. Per the germline V gene, CDR1 is MNHEY and CDR2 is SMNVEV (reference sequence). Trimming removed 6 bases from V and 1 base from J, with 10 bases in between. In DNA, the CDR3 is TGTGCCAGCAGCTTACAGCGTTCCTACGAGCAGTACTTC. Protein product: CASSLQRSYEQYF.

The chain links TRBV6-4 to TRBJ2-1; TRBD2 matches at 11 bases. CDR3 length: 14 residues. The ends lost 4 bases at V and 5 bases at J; junction bases unmatched: 1. Germline CDR1 is MRHNA and CDR2 is SNTAGT. CDR3 region: CASSGLAGNNEQFF. In DNA, the CDR3 is TGTGCCAGCAGTGGACTAGCGGGAAACAATGAGCAGTTCTTC.

The rearrangement uses TRBV15 and TRBJ2-1; D is unclear. With 1 base removed from V and 0 bases from J, the gap between germline ends came to 10 bases. CDR1 and CDR2 from the germline V gene are LNHNV and YYDKDF (reference sequence). This CDR3 contains 16 residues. The CDR3 spells CATSRGAGYSYNEQFF. CDR3 sequence (DNA): TGTGCCACCAGCAGAGGGGCCGGATACTCCTACAATGAGCAGTTCTTC.

CDR3 in DNA: TGTGCCAGCAGATTAGTCCGACAGGGCACTGAAGCTTTCTTT. Its protein is CASRLVRQGTEAFF. This chain joins TRBV28 and TRBJ1-1; TRBD1 matches at 7 bases. CDR3 size: 14 residues. Germline V gene sequence: CDR1 MDHEN, CDR2 SYDVKM. The V and J ends lost 6 bases and 4 bases, in that order; junction bases with no gene match: 8. Complete variable domain (other parts from reference TRBV28 and TRBJ1-1): DVKVTQSSRYLVKRTGEKVFLECVQDMDHENMFWYRQDPGLGLRLIYFSYDVKMKEKGDIPEGYSVSREKKERFSLILESASTNQTSMYLCASRLVRQGTEAFFGQGTRLTVV.

The V and J genes are TRBV19 and TRBJ2-7; 9 bases line up with TRBD2. This CDR3 spans 14 amino acids. Germline lookup yields CDR1 LNHDA and CDR2 SQIVND (reference sequence). Losses at the gene ends were 10 bases for V and 2 bases for J; bases not matched to a gene: 9. This chain's CDR3 is CATSYSGGAYEQYF. CDR3 DNA: TGTGCCACCTCTTATAGCGGGGGAGCCTACGAGCAGTACTTC.

The J gene is TRBJ1-2, the V gene TRBV14, with D perhaps TRBD1 (5 bases). CDR1 and CDR2 from the germline V gene are SGHDN and FVKESK. This CDR3 is built from 13 residues. Trimming took 1 base from V and 6 from J, leaving 9 bases between them. This CDR3 reads CASSQARGHGYTF. The CDR3 nucleotides are TGTGCCAGCAGCCAAGCGCGGGGCCATGGCTACACCTTC.

Here the CDR3 reads CASSQVASGRAVDEQFF. The CDR3 DNA reads as TGCGCCAGCAGCCAAGTGGCTAGCGGGAGGGCTGTCGATGAGCAGTTCTTC. The chain links TRBV4-1 to TRBJ2-1; 12 bases align to TRBD2. The germline V gene has CDR1 MGHRA and CDR2 YSYEKL. The CDR3 runs to 17 residues. V was pared by 1 base and J by 8 bases, with 9 bases of the junction left unmatched.

The chain carries TRBV2 and TRBJ1-4, with D perhaps TRBD1 (6 bases). Deletions cut 6 bases from V and 3 bases from J, with 14 bases between. The CDR3 is 15 amino acids. In germline, CDR1 is SNHLY, CDR2 FYNNEI. As DNA, the CDR3 is TGTGCCAGCAGCAACGGACAGTCCGCTAATGAAAAACTGTTTTTT. Its translation is CASSNGQSANEKLFF.

The chain employs TRBV4-1 and TRBJ2-1; D unresolved. V shed 0 bases and J shed 8 bases, with 11 bases lying between them. The germline V gene has CDR1 MGHRA and CDR2 YSYEKL. This CDR3 is built from 14 residues. The CDR3 region has the DNA TGCGCCAGCAGCCAAGATCCGGTAGCCGATGAGCAGTTCTTC. This gives the protein CASSQDPVADEQFF.

The V call is TRBV2, the J call TRBJ2-7; 7 nucleotides agree with TRBD2. V was clipped by 9 bases and J by 3 bases; unmatched bases: 14. The germline V gene encodes CDR1 SNHLY and CDR2 FYNNEI. CDR3 length equals 15 residues. CDR3 sequence reads: CARGREASSIYEQYF. The CDR3 DNA sequence: TGTGCCAGAGGACGGGAGGCCTCATCCATCTACGAGCAGTACTTC.

This sequence joins TRBV6-5 and TRBJ1-2; 8 nucleotides match TRBD1. The CDR3 totals 14 residues. The germline CDR1 and CDR2 sequences are MNHEY and SVGAGI. V lost 5 bases to trimming and J lost 4 bases; unmatched junction nucleotides: 6. CDR3 sequence reads: CASSRDRRTYGYTF. As DNA, the CDR3 is TGTGCCAGCAGTCGGGACAGGCGTACCTATGGCTACACCTTC.

This chain uses TRBV4-1 with TRBJ2-7; D unclear. The V and J ends lost 0 bases and 7 bases respectively, with 13 bases between them. This CDR3 has 14 residues. The V gene's germline CDR1 is MGHRA and CDR2 YSYEKL. The CDR3 sequence is CASSQEPHFGEQYF. DNA of the CDR3: TGCGCCAGCAGCCAAGAACCCCACTTCGGGGAGCAGTACTTC.

The table lists this clone with a count of one. The chain uses TRBV5-1 and TRBJ2-7, with TRBD2 identical over 8 bases. The V gene end was trimmed by 4 bases and the J gene end by 1 base; junction bases not matched to a gene: 7. This CDR3 is built from 15 residues. Germline CDR1 SGHRS, CDR2 YFSETQ. CDR3 region: CASSPLTGGSYEQYF. The DNA for the CDR3 is TGCGCCAGCAGCCCCCTAACGGGGGGGTCCTACGAGCAGTACTTC.

The genes are TRBV6-5 and TRBJ2-7; TRBD2 might be the D (6 bases). V was pared by 2 bases and J by 3 bases, with 14 bases between. CDR3 length: 15 residues. The V gene's germline CDR1 is MNHEY and CDR2 SVGAGI. The CDR3 loop is CASSYGGAEIYEQYF. For the CDR3, the DNA is TGTGCCAGCAGTTACGGCGGGGCAGAGATCTACGAGCAGTACTTC.

The chain employs TRBV29-1 and TRBJ2-5, with 9 nucleotides matching TRBD2. J was trimmed by 4 bases and V by 7 bases; bases with no gene match: 10. This CDR3 has 14 amino acids. Germline loops: CDR1 SQVTM, CDR2 ANQGSEA. As DNA, the CDR3 is TGCAGCGGTGCTATACTAGCGGGTGGAGAGACCCAGTACTTC. Its translation is CSGAILAGGETQYF.

CDR3: CATSTDRSSYEQYF. CDR3 coding DNA: TGTGCCACCAGCACCGACAGGAGCTCCTACGAGCAGTACTTC. The V call is TRBV15, the J call TRBJ2-7; D may be TRBD1 (6 bases). The CDR3 has 14 amino acids. CDR1 LNHNV and CDR2 YYDKDF come from the germline V gene (reference sequence). The germline V and J ends were trimmed by 4 bases and 0 bases, with 10 bases remaining between them.

Concerning this clone: Germline is not matched at one junction end, which may reflect a read error. V gene TRBV2 combines with J gene TRBJ2-1; no firm D call. The CDR3 runs to 11 residues. Germline V CDR1 and CDR2: SNHLY, FYNNEI. CDR3 loop: CASSQTTAKVF. The CDR3 DNA reads TGTGCCAGCAGCCAGACCACAGCTAAAGTCTTC.

The chain links TRBV5-1 to TRBJ1-1; 7 nucleotides match TRBD1. The germline CDR1 and CDR2 sequences are SGHRS and YFSETQ. This CDR3 comprises 14 residues. Trimming took 3 bases from V and 5 from J; bases not matched to a gene: 7. The CDR3 loop is CASSSEQGSTEAFF. CDR3 sequence (DNA): TGCGCCAGCAGCTCGGAACAGGGGAGTACTGAAGCTTTCTTT.

This clone was seen more than once but under ten times. The chain is built from TRBV30 and TRBJ1-1; no clear D gene. Germline-derived CDR1 and CDR2 are GTSNPN and SVGIG (reference sequence). The CDR3 length is 11 residues. The CDR3 loop reads CARWQNTEAFF. CDR3 sequence (DNA): TGTGCTCGTTGGCAGAACACTGAAGCTTTCTTT.

The V and J genes are TRBV7-2 and TRBJ2-7; TRBD2 matches 10 bases. The V segment lost 5 bases and the J segment 1 base; nucleotides outside the gene matches: 2. This CDR3 contains 14 residues. The V gene's germline CDR1 is SGHTA and CDR2 FQGNSA. The CDR3 sequence: CASSPSGRSYEQYF. CDR3 nucleotide sequence: TGTGCCAGCAGCCCTAGCGGGAGATCCTACGAGCAGTACTTC.

The CDR3 sequence: CASSQGPATDTQYF. For the CDR3, the DNA is TGCGCCAGTTCTCAGGGGCCCGCCACAGATACGCAGTATTTT. V and J are TRBV5-1 and TRBJ2-3; tentative D call: TRBD1 (6 bases). The V gene lost 8 bases and the J gene lost 2 bases, with 15 bases spanning the gap. The CDR3 length is 14 residues. The V gene's germline CDR1 is SGHRS and CDR2 YFSETQ.

The chain recombines TRBV14 with TRBJ2-7; 8 nucleotides line up with TRBD1. CDR1 is SGHDN and CDR2 is FVKESK in the germline V gene. The CDR3 is made up of 14 amino acids. Trimming took 3 bases from V and 3 from J; bases not matched to a gene: 4. CDR3 DNA sequence: TGTGCCAGCAGCCATCCCGGACAGGGCTACGAGCAGTACTTC. Its protein is CASSHPGQGYEQYF.